One sample yielded the 25 T cell receptor beta chains listed below, sequenced in a study of STAT5B mutations in CD4+ large granular lymphocyte leukemia. The repertoire was sequenced with immunoSEQ multiplex PCR; TCRdb's copy has only in-frame clones and lacks some. The profile shows around 30,000 clones, 65% to 80% of them singletons. Material: CD4+ T cells from blood buffy coats. Source of these receptors: a human donor in good health.

This clone was seen a few times. The CDR3 DNA follows: TGTGCCAGCAGTGGGACAGCCGCCCGAGGGCCCCTCTACGAGCAGTACTTC. Amino acid sequence: CASSGTAARGPLYEQYF. The gene calls are TRBV2 and TRBJ2-7; tentative D call: TRBD1 (6 bases). This CDR3 is built from 17 residues. V lost 4 bases and J 3 bases, leaving 22 bases between the germline ends. Germline values: CDR1 SNHLY, CDR2 FYNNEI.

This chain connects TRBV19 to TRBJ2-2, with 10 positions matching TRBD2. V trimming: 3 bases; J trimming: 1 base; junction bases outside the gene matches: 8. The CDR3 has 18 amino acids. The V gene's germline CDR1 is LNHDA and CDR2 SQIVND (reference sequence). In DNA, the CDR3 is TGTGCCAGTAGTATTATATTGGGACTAGCGCTGAACACCGGGGAGCTGTTTTTT. This encodes CASSIILGLALNTGELFF.

V usage is TRBV30 and J usage is TRBJ2-2; TRBD1 matches 9 bases. The CDR3 has 20 amino acids. Germline V lookup: CDR1 GTSNPN, CDR2 SVGIG (reference sequence). V was clipped by 3 bases and J by 0 bases; unmatched bases: 17. The CDR3, as DNA: TGTGCCTGGAGCATCCGGTTAGGACAGGGGTCCCGCGCGAACACCGGGGAGCTGTTTTTT. It translates to CAWSIRLGQGSRANTGELFF.

The CDR3 region is CASSGGQGTNNEQFF. The CDR3 region has the DNA TGTGCCAGCAGTGGGGGACAGGGGACGAACAATGAGCAGTTCTTC. This chain connects TRBV2 to TRBJ2-1; TRBD1 agrees at 10 bases. After removal of 4 bases from V and 5 bases from J, the junction contained 5 bases not matched to a gene. The germline V gene encodes CDR1 SNHLY and CDR2 FYNNEI. The CDR3 contains 15 residues.

The chain is built from TRBV6-5 and TRBJ2-3, with TRBD2 matching over 7 bases. CDR1 is MNHEY and CDR2 is SVGAGI in the germline V gene. This CDR3 has 14 residues. Trimming cost V 2 bases and J 1 base; bases outside gene matches: 0. CDR3: CASSYGGGTDTQYF. The CDR3 DNA follows: TGTGCCAGCAGTTACGGGGGGGGCACAGATACGCAGTATTTT.

V usage is TRBV4-2 and J usage is TRBJ2-6; D unresolved. V lost 0 bases to trimming and J lost 2 bases, with 17 bases between them. CDR1 is LGHNA, CDR2 YNFKEQ, per germline. The CDR3 totals 19 residues. CDR3: CASSQDIGQVLTGANVLTF. CDR3 coding DNA: TGTGCCAGCAGCCAAGATATAGGGCAGGTACTGACTGGGGCCAACGTCCTGACTTTC.

This sequence joins TRBV5-4 and TRBJ2-3; TRBD2 aligns across 9 bases. The CDR3 totals 15 residues. V shed 10 bases and J 0 bases; nucleotides not matched to a gene: 9. The germline CDR1 and CDR2 sequences are SGHNT and YYREEE (reference sequence). The CDR3 DNA sequence: TGTGCCTACCACCCTAGCGGGGTGAGCACAGATACGCAGTATTTT. Its protein is CAYHPSGVSTDTQYF.

V gene TRBV7-8 combines with J gene TRBJ2-7; 9 bases align to TRBD2. Germline CDR1 reads SGHVS; CDR2 reads FQNEAQ. V trimming: 6 bases; J trimming: 3 bases; junction bases outside the gene matches: 6. CDR3 size: 14 residues. CDR3 in amino acids: CASRRRTSDYEQYF. The CDR3 DNA follows: TGTGCCAGCAGGAGAAGGACTAGCGACTACGAGCAGTACTTC.

V usage is TRBV5-6 and J usage is TRBJ1-1; tentative D call: TRBD1 (6 bases). V was shortened by 4 bases and J by 1 base, with 8 bases between the two germline ends. CDR3 size: 13 residues. Germline V lookup: CDR1 SGHDT, CDR2 YYEEEE. CDR3 amino acids: CASSADRNTEAFF. CDR3 nucleotides: TGTGCCAGCAGCGCGGACAGGAACACTGAAGCTTTCTTT.

V gene TRBV19 combines with J gene TRBJ2-7; 9 bases line up with TRBD2. Germline V gene lookup returns CDR1 LNHDA and CDR2 SQIVND (reference sequence). V dropped 4 bases and J dropped 2; count of bases not matched to a gene: 15. CDR3 length equals 18 residues. This chain's CDR3 is CASSKSSGSPVFTYEQYF. Here the CDR3 DNA reads TGTGCCAGTAGTAAAAGTAGCGGGAGTCCAGTATTCACCTACGAGCAGTACTTC.

This chain uses TRBV30 with TRBJ2-3; TRBD2 agrees at 12 bases. The CDR3 totals 14 residues. Trimming at V came to 5 bases and at J to 0 bases, leaving 0 bases not matched to a gene. Germline V gene sequence: CDR1 GTSNPN, CDR2 SVGIG (reference sequence). CDR3 in amino acids: CAWGLAGSTDTQYF. The DNA for the CDR3 is TGTGCCTGGGGACTAGCGGGAAGCACAGATACGCAGTATTTT.

This clone was detected a few times. V and J are TRBV7-9 and TRBJ1-4; 7 bases are shared with TRBD1. CDR1 is SEHNR and CDR2 is FQNEAQ in the germline V gene (reference sequence). With 3 bases clipped from V and 7 bases from J, the junction kept 8 bases outside the gene matches. This CDR3 region has 15 residues. CDR3 bases: TGTGCCAGCAGCTTCCGGACAGGAGTAGGTGAAAAACTGTTTTTT. This translates into CASSFRTGVGEKLFF.

The rearrangement links TRBV30 to TRBJ2-2, with 11 nucleotides matching TRBD2. The CDR3 is made up of 16 amino acids. With V trimmed by 3 bases and J by 1 base, 4 bases remained unmatched. Germline lookup yields CDR1 GTSNPN and CDR2 SVGIG (reference sequence). The CDR3 nucleotides are TGTGCCTGGAGAAATAGCGGGAGGGGGAACACCGGGGAGCTGTTTTTT. Residues: CAWRNSGRGNTGELFF.

This chain uses TRBV19 with TRBJ2-5; TRBD2 might be the D (6 bases). V was cut by 1 base and J by 8 bases, with 17 bases left in between. Germline CDR1 and CDR2: LNHDA and SQIVND (reference sequence). The CDR3 loop spans 15 amino acids. CDR3 sequence reads: CASSIVQGGVGTQYF. CDR3 bases: TGTGCCAGTAGTATAGTCCAGGGCGGGGTAGGAACCCAGTACTTC.

This clone was counted between two and nine times. The CDR3 DNA is TGTGCCAGCAGCACTGATAACCGGGACACCGCCTACGAGCAGTACTTC. It encodes CASSTDNRDTAYEQYF. The chain combines TRBV6-4 with TRBJ2-7, with D perhaps matching TRBD1 (6 bases). Trimming shortened V by 6 bases and J by 2 bases, and 20 bases separated the two germline ends. The germline V gene has CDR1 MRHNA and CDR2 SNTAGT. The CDR3 is made up of 16 amino acids.

The V gene is TRBV7-9, the J gene TRBJ2-7; 10 positions agree with TRBD1. Trimming took 4 bases from V and 6 from J; bases not matched to a gene: 15. CDR1 is SEHNR and CDR2 is FQNEAQ in the germline V gene (reference sequence). The CDR3 covers 17 residues. Here the CDR3 reads CASSWRGSGQGGFEQYF. The DNA of the CDR3 is TGTGCCAGCAGCTGGAGGGGTTCCGGACAGGGGGGTTTCGAGCAGTACTTC.

J is TRBJ1-3 and V is TRBV12-5; D may be TRBD1 (6 bases). Germline V gene lookup returns CDR1 LGHNT and CDR2 FRNRAP. Deletions cut 9 bases from V and 5 bases from J, with 14 bases between. The CDR3 sequence is 13 residues long. Written as DNA, the CDR3 is TGTGCTAGCTCCTCCGGGACACGAAACACCATATATTTT. Translated, it gives CASSSGTRNTIYF.

V usage is TRBV18 and J usage is TRBJ2-1, with D possibly TRBD2 on 6 matching bases. CDR1 KGHSH and CDR2 LQKENI come from the germline V gene. CDR3 length: 16 amino acids. Trimming took off 1 base at V and 6 bases at J, with 16 bases between the two ends. CDR3 region: CASSPLPVIGGNEQFF. CDR3 in DNA: TGTGCCAGCTCACCACTCCCGGTTATCGGGGGCAATGAGCAGTTCTTC.

This clone has just one count. The chain uses TRBV9 and TRBJ2-1; TRBD1 agrees at 8 bases. CDR3 length equals 15 residues. V was pared by 1 base and J by 9 bases, with 9 bases of the junction left unmatched. Germline assignment: CDR1 SGDLS and CDR2 YYNGEE. CDR3 region: CASSVSGRTGGEQFF. The DNA of the CDR3 is TGTGCCAGCAGCGTATCGGGTAGAACAGGGGGTGAGCAGTTCTTC. The full variable domain, its missing parts supplied by reference TRBV9 and TRBJ2-1, is DSGVTQTPKHLITATGQRVTLRCSPRSGDLSVYWYQQSLDQGLQFLIQYYNGEERAKGNILERFSAQQFPDLHSELNLSSLELGDSALYFCASSVSGRTGGEQFFGPGTRLTVL.

The CDR3 DNA reads as TGTGCCAGCGCGGCCGATTCCTACGAGCAGTACTTC. Translating gives CASAADSYEQYF. V is TRBV6-6 and J is TRBJ2-7; D call uncertain. Germline V gene data show CDR1 as MNHNY and CDR2 as SVGAGI (reference sequence). The CDR3 is 12 residues long. V lost 8 bases and J lost 1, with 9 bases in between.

This clone appeared a single time. The gene calls are TRBV5-3 and TRBJ2-5; tentatively, D is TRBD1 or TRBD2 (5 bases each). TRBV5-3 is classed as an ORF, of uncertain function. The V end lost 2 bases, the J end lost 7 bases, and 21 bases lay between the germline ends. The CDR3 consists of 16 residues. For the CDR3, the DNA is TGTGCCAGAAGCTTCCCAGGACCGGGCACTAGGGGGACCCAGTACTTC. Encoded protein: CARSFPGPGTRGTQYF.

The chain carries TRBV11-2 and TRBJ1-1; TRBD1 agrees at 8 bases. CDR1 and CDR2 from the germline V gene are SGHAT and FQNNGV. V lost 3 bases and J lost 5; bases outside the gene matches: 8. The CDR3 covers 15 residues. DNA of the CDR3: TGTGCCAGCAGCTTCGGACAGGGAAGAGTGACTGAAGCTTTCTTT. Its protein product is CASSFGQGRVTEAFF.

This clone was observed a few times. The V gene is TRBV27, the J gene TRBJ2-7; 9 nucleotides line up with TRBD1. From germline, CDR1 is MNHEY and CDR2 SMNVEV (reference sequence). The CDR3 has 15 amino acids. V gave up 6 bases and J gave up 4 bases; unmatched junction bases: 10. CDR3 nucleotide sequence: TGTGCCAGCAGGATCCGACGACAGGGGGGGTACGAGCAGTACTTC. Amino acid sequence: CASRIRRQGGYEQYF.

This chain links TRBV5-6 with TRBJ2-1; possible D gene TRBD2, 5 bases. Trimming removed 0 bases at V and 0 bases at J, with 7 bases between. This CDR3 has 15 amino acids. The germline gives CDR1 SGHDT, CDR2 YYEEEE. The CDR3 protein is CASSLDGSSYNEQFF. The CDR3 bases are TGTGCCAGCAGCTTGGATGGGAGCTCCTACAATGAGCAGTTCTTC.

CDR3 loop: CASSQDRGVVDLRETQYF. The CDR3 coding sequence is TGTGCCAGCAGCCAAGACCGGGGAGTGGTCGATCTAAGAGAGACCCAGTACTTC. The chain couples TRBV14 to TRBJ2-5, with a possible D match to TRBD2 (5 bases). V lost 0 bases and J 4 bases, leaving 21 bases between the germline ends. This CDR3 region has 18 residues. Per the germline V gene, CDR1 is SGHDN and CDR2 is FVKESK.